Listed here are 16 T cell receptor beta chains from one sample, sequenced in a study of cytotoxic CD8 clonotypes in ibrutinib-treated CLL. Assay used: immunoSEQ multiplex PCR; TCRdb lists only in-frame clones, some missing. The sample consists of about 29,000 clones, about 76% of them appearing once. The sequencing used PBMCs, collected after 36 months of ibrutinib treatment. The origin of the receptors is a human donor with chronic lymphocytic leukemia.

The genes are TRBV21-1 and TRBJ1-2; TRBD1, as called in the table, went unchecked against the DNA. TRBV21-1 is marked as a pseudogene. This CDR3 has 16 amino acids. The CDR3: CASSKGERTGDYGYTF. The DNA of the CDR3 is TGTGCCAGCAGCAAAGGGGAAAGGACAGGAGACTATGGCTACACCTTC.

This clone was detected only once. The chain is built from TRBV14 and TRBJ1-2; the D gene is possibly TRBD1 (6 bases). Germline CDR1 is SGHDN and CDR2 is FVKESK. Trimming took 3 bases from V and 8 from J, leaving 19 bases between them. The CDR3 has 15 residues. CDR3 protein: CASSQSGVRGQGYTF. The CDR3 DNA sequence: TGTGCCAGCAGCCAGTCGGGCGTCAGGGGTCAAGGCTACACCTTC.

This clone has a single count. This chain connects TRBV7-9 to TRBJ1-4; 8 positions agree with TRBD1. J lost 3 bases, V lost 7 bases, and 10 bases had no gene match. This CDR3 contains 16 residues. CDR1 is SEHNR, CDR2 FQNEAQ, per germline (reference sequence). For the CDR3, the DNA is TGTGCCAGCACCCTATTGGGGGGACAGGCTAATGAAAAACTGTTTTTT. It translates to CASTLLGGQANEKLFF.

The DNA of the CDR3 is TGTGCCAGCAGCCCCGGACCGACCTACGAGCAGTACTTC. The encoded protein is CASSPGPTYEQYF. The chain employs TRBV7-2 and TRBJ2-7; D is undetermined. V gave up 5 bases and J gave up 2 bases, with 10 bases separating them. CDR1 and CDR2 (germline): SGHTA, FQGNSA. The CDR3 is 13 residues long.

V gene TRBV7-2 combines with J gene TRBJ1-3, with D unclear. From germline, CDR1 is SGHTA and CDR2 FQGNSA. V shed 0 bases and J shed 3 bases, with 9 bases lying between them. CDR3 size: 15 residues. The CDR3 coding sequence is TGTGCCAGCAGCTTAGCGGGAATGGTTGGAAACACCATATATTTT. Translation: CASSLAGMVGNTIYF.

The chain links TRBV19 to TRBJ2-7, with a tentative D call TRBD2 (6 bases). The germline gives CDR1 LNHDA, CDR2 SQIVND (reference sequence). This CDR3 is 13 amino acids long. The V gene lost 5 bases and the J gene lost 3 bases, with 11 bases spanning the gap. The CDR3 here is CASSAQEGYEQYF. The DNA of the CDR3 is TGTGCCAGTAGTGCCCAGGAGGGCTACGAGCAGTACTTC.

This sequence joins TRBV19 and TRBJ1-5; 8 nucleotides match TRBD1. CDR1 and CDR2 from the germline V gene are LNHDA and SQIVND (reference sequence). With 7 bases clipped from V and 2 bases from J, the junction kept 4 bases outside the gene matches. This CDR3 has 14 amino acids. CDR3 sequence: CASTQQGGNQPQHF. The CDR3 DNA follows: TGTGCCAGTACCCAACAGGGGGGCAATCAGCCCCAGCATTTT.

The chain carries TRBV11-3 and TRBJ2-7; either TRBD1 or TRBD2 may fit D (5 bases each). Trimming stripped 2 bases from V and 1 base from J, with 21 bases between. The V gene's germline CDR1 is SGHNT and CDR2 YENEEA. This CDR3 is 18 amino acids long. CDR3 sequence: CASSLRPLEGSYSYEQYF. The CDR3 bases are TGTGCCAGCAGCTTAAGGCCACTTGAGGGGTCTTATTCCTACGAGCAGTACTTC.

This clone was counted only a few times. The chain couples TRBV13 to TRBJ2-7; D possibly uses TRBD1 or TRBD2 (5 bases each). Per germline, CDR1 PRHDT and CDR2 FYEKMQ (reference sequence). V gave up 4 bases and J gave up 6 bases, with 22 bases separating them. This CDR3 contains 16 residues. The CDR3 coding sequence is TGTGCCAGCAGCTCTGAGGGGCAGGGAAGGCGCCGCGAGCAGTACTTC. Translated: CASSSEGQGRRREQYF.

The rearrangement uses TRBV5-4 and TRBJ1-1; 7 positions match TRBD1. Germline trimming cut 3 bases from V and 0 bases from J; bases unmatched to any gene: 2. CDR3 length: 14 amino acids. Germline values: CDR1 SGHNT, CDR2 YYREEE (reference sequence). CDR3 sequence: CASSSGQLNTEAFF. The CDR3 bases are TGTGCCAGCAGCTCGGGACAGTTGAACACTGAAGCTTTCTTT.

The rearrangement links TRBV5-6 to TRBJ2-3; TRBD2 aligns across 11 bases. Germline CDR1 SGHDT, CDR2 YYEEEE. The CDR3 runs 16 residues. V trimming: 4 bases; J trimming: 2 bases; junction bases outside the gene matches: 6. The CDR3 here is CASSDGTSGFTDTQYF. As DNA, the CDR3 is TGTGCCAGCAGCGACGGGACTAGCGGATTCACAGATACGCAGTATTTT.

DNA for the CDR3: TGCGCCAGCAGCCCCCACACAAGTCTGAACACTGAAGCTTTCTTT. This translates into CASSPHTSLNTEAFF. The genes are TRBV4-1 and TRBJ1-1, with no clear D. The germline gives CDR1 MGHRA, CDR2 YSYEKL. This CDR3 contains 15 residues. V lost 4 bases and J lost 0, with 12 bases in between.

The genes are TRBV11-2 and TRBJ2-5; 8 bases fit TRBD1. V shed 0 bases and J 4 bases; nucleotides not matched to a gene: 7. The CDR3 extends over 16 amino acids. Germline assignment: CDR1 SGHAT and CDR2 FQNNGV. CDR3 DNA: TGTGCCAGCAGCTTAGATTGGCAACAGGGGGTAGAGACCCAGTACTTC. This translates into CASSLDWQQGVETQYF.

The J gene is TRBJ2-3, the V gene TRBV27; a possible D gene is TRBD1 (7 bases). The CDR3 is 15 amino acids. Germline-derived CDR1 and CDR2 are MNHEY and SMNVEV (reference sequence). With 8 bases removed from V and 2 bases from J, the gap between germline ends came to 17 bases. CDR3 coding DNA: TGTGCCAGCTTAGCAGGGGGGCTCAACACAGATACGCAGTATTTT. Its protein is CASLAGGLNTDTQYF.

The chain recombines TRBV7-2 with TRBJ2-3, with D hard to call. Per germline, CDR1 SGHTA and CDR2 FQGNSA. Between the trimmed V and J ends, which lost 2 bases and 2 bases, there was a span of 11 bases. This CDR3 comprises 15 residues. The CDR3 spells CASSLMFTATDTQYF. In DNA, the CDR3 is TGTGCCAGCAGCTTAATGTTTACAGCCACAGATACGCAGTATTTT. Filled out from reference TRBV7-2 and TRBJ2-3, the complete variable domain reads GAGVSQSPSNKVTEKGKDVELRCDPISGHTALYWYRQSLGQGLEFLIYFQGNSAPDKSGLPSDRFSAERTGGSVSTLTIQRTQQEDSAVYLCASSLMFTATDTQYFGPGTRLTVL.

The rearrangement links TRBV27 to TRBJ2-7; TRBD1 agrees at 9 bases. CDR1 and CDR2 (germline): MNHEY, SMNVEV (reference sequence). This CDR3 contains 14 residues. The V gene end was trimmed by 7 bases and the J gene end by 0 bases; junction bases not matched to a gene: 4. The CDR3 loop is CASIGTGSSYEQYF. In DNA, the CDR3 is TGTGCCAGCATTGGGACAGGGAGCTCCTACGAGCAGTACTTC.